A single sample gave rise to the 20 T cell receptor beta chains below, sequenced in a study of OX40 agonist ivuxolimab in advanced cancers. Generated by immunoSEQ multiplex PCR, the TCRdb table keeps only in-frame clones and is missing some. This sample has 50,000 to 75,000 clones; roughly 90% occur once, and the top ten carry around 0.5%. The specimen was CD4+ or CD8+ T cells sorted from blood, collected in a trial of the OX40 agonist ivuxolimab. The receptor source for this set is an adult with an advanced solid tumor such as melanoma, head and neck, liver or kidney cancer.

The V call is TRBV5-5, the J call TRBJ2-7; 7 nucleotides line up with TRBD2. This CDR3 has 15 residues. Germline assignment: CDR1 SGHKS and CDR2 YYEKEE (reference sequence). Trimming took 1 base from V and 6 from J; bases not matched to a gene: 10. The CDR3 spells CASSLNGGTLGEQYF. In DNA, the CDR3 is TGTGCCAGCAGCTTGAACGGGGGGACCCTCGGCGAGCAGTACTTC.

The rearrangement joins TRBV28 to TRBJ2-7; TRBD2 aligns across 8 bases. V lost 8 bases and J lost 5; bases outside the gene matches: 14. Germline CDR1 reads MDHEN; CDR2 reads SYDVKM. The CDR3 has 15 residues. This chain's CDR3 is CASHRGGLAVHEQYF. CDR3 nucleotides: TGTGCCAGCCACCGGGGGGGGTTAGCAGTCCACGAGCAGTACTTC.

Details on this clone: The sample holds other DNA sequences that translate to the same CDR3. The rearrangement uses TRBV10-3 and TRBJ2-5; D uncertain. V lost 6 bases and J lost 2, with 7 bases in between. The CDR3 is made up of 12 amino acids. Germline V gene data show CDR1 as ENHRY and CDR2 as SYGVKD. CDR3: CAISELQETQYF. CDR3 coding DNA: TGTGCCATCAGCGAACTTCAAGAGACCCAGTACTTC.

V and J are TRBV30 and TRBJ2-4; D is perhaps TRBD2 (6 bases). This CDR3 is built from 14 residues. The germline V gene encodes CDR1 GTSNPN and CDR2 SVGIG (reference sequence). V was shortened by 0 bases and J by 4 bases, with 10 bases between the two germline ends. CDR3 sequence (DNA): TGTGCCTGGAGTGTTTTTGGGGGGAAAAACATTCAGTACTTC. This encodes CAWSVFGGKNIQYF. Full variable domain (missing parts from reference TRBV30 and TRBJ2-4): SQTIHQWPATLVQPVGSPLSLECTVEGTSNPNLYWYRQAAGRGLQLLFYSVGIGQISSEVPQNLSASRPQDRQFILSSKKLLLSDSGFYLCAWSVFGGKNIQYFGAGTRLSVL.

The chain carries TRBV7-9 and TRBJ1-2, with a weak D call TRBD1 (6 bases). Germline V gives CDR1 SEHNR, CDR2 FQNEAQ (reference sequence). This CDR3 region has 15 residues. V was pared by 1 base and J by 3 bases, with 12 bases between. The CDR3 loop is CASSLGGGADYGYTF. CDR3 DNA: TGTGCCAGCAGCTTAGGGGGGGGCGCAGACTATGGCTACACCTTC.

The chain employs TRBV5-1 and TRBJ1-2; D gene uncertain. CDR1 and CDR2 (germline): SGHRS, YFSETQ. With 2 bases removed from V and 0 bases from J, the gap between germline ends came to 11 bases. This CDR3 spans 15 amino acids. CDR3 bases: TGCGCCAGCAGCTTAGCAGCATCTGCTAACTATGGCTACACCTTC. It yields the protein CASSLAASANYGYTF.

This clone showed up just once. One end of the junction does not line up with germline, which may come from a read error. The rearrangement links TRBV28 to TRBJ2-7, with a weak D call TRBD1 (6 bases). The CDR3 extends over 12 amino acids. Germline V gene sequence: CDR1 MDHEN, CDR2 SYDVKM. The CDR3 bases are TGTGCCAGCAGTTCACAACCGGGACATCTGGGATTC. Translating gives CASSSQPGHLGF.

The chain recombines TRBV5-1 with TRBJ1-2, with TRBD1 as a possible D gene (5 bases). Germline CDR1 reads SGHRS; CDR2 reads YFSETQ. The CDR3 runs to 14 residues. V was trimmed by 4 bases and J by 2 bases, leaving 12 bases between them. In nucleotides, the CDR3 is TGCGCCAGCAGCGAACAGACAGAGAACTATGGCTACACCTTC. It yields the protein CASSEQTENYGYTF.

This chain links TRBV28 with TRBJ1-1; tentatively, D is TRBD1 (6 bases). From germline, CDR1 is MDHEN and CDR2 SYDVKM. Trimming took off 6 bases at V and 1 base at J, with 6 bases between the two ends. The CDR3 totals 12 residues. For the CDR3, the DNA is TGTGCCAGCAGAGGGGGGAACACTGAAGCTTTCTTT. This gives the protein CASRGGNTEAFF.

V gene TRBV30 combines with J gene TRBJ1-6, with D possibly matching TRBD1 (6 bases). The germline gives CDR1 GTSNPN, CDR2 SVGIG (reference sequence). Trimming removed 2 bases from V and 7 bases from J, with 12 bases in between. This CDR3 spans 14 amino acids. The CDR3 region has the DNA TGTGCCTGGAGTTTCACAGGGACCAATTCACCCCTCCACTTT. Translation gives CAWSFTGTNSPLHF. The full variable domain, rest sourced from reference TRBV30 and TRBJ1-6, is SQTIHQWPATLVQPVGSPLSLECTVEGTSNPNLYWYRQAAGRGLQLLFYSVGIGQISSEVPQNLSASRPQDRQFILSSKKLLLSDSGFYLCAWSFTGTNSPLHFGNGTRLTVT.

The rearrangement uses TRBV11-3 and TRBJ2-6, with D hard to call. V dropped 1 base and J dropped 0 bases, with 4 bases sitting between them. This CDR3 is 15 amino acids long. The V gene's germline CDR1 is SGHNT and CDR2 YENEEA. In DNA, the CDR3 is TGTGCCAGCAGCTTAGGTGCCTCTGGGGCCAACGTCCTGACTTTC. Translation gives CASSLGASGANVLTF.

The chain links TRBV19 to TRBJ1-1; tentative D call: TRBD1 (6 bases). The germline V gene encodes CDR1 LNHDA and CDR2 SQIVND (reference sequence). The V end was cut by 6 bases, the J end by 1 base, with 18 bases between. The CDR3 has 16 amino acids. Written as DNA, the CDR3 is TGTGCCAGTAGGGTGTTATCAGGGGAACAGAACACTGAAGCTTTCTTT. It translates to CASRVLSGEQNTEAFF.

In this sample, this clone turned up a few times. The chain is built from TRBV9 and TRBJ1-1; D may be TRBD1 (5 bases). Looked up from germline, CDR1 is SGDLS and CDR2 is YYNGEE. This CDR3 has 15 residues. Trimming stripped 1 base from V and 0 bases from J, with 10 bases between. As DNA, the CDR3 is TGTGCCAGCAGCGTATTAGACAGCGTGAACACTGAAGCTTTCTTT. Encoded protein: CASSVLDSVNTEAFF.

The J gene is TRBJ1-3, the V gene TRBV5-5; D is unresolved. CDR1 and CDR2 (germline): SGHKS, YYEKEE (reference sequence). V shed 1 base and J shed 0 bases, with 17 bases lying between them. There are 18 residues in the CDR3. CDR3 sequence: CASSLLGLRAHSGNTIYF. The CDR3 nucleotides read TGTGCCAGCAGCTTGCTGGGGTTAAGGGCTCACTCTGGAAACACCATATATTTT.

The chain recombines TRBV4-3 with TRBJ1-2; D is ambiguous. Trimming pared 0 bases from V and 1 base from J, leaving 9 bases between. This CDR3 region has 15 residues. CDR1 is LGHNA, CDR2 YSLEER, per germline. CDR3 residues: CASSQDRQRNYGYTF. CDR3 coding DNA: TGCGCCAGCAGCCAAGATCGGCAGCGTAACTATGGCTACACCTTC.

The chain couples TRBV19 to TRBJ2-3; tentative D call: TRBD2 (6 bases). This CDR3 comprises 18 residues. V lost 6 bases to trimming and J lost 1 base, with 23 bases between them. Germline V gene lookup returns CDR1 LNHDA and CDR2 SQIVND (reference sequence). Written as DNA, the CDR3 is TGTGCCAGTAGGCCTAGGAGGGCGGCCACGAGGGGCACAGATACGCAGTATTTT. This translates into CASRPRRAATRGTDTQYF.

V usage is TRBV18 and J usage is TRBJ2-1, with TRBD2 matching over 9 bases. V gave up 3 bases and J gave up 4 bases; unmatched junction bases: 4. In germline, CDR1 is KGHSH, CDR2 LQKENI. This CDR3 spans 15 amino acids. CDR3 nucleotide sequence: TGTGCCAGCTCACCGGGGACTAGCATGTACAATGAGCAGTTCTTC. Protein product: CASSPGTSMYNEQFF. The full variable domain, its missing parts supplied by reference TRBV18 and TRBJ2-1, is NAGVMQNPRHLVRRRGQEARLRCSPMKGHSHVYWYRQLPEEGLKFMVYLQKENIIDESGMPKERFSAEFPKEGPSILRIQQVVRGDSAAYFCASSPGTSMYNEQFFGPGTRLTVL.

The V call is TRBV18, the J call TRBJ1-5, with TRBD1 as a possible D gene (5 bases). The V gene lost 3 bases and the J gene lost 5 bases, with 11 bases spanning the gap. The germline V gene encodes CDR1 KGHSH and CDR2 LQKENI. The CDR3 is 14 amino acids. The CDR3 DNA sequence: TGTGCCAGCTCACCGGGAAGGGGTGATCAGCCCCAGCATTTT. Protein product: CASSPGRGDQPQHF.

A few counts support this clone. This sequence joins TRBV6-6 and TRBJ1-6; D is uncertain. The CDR3 contains 15 residues. Germline V gives CDR1 MNHNY, CDR2 SVGAGI (reference sequence). V lost 6 bases to trimming and J lost 2 bases, with 11 bases between them. This chain's CDR3 is CASSWTEAYNSPLHF. DNA of the CDR3: TGTGCCAGCAGCTGGACTGAGGCCTATAATTCACCCCTCCACTTT.

This clone has only a few counts. V gene TRBV28 combines with J gene TRBJ2-1, with TRBD1 matching over 9 bases. The CDR3 sequence is 14 residues long. Per germline, CDR1 MDHEN and CDR2 SYDVKM. V dropped 5 bases and J dropped 12; count of bases not matched to a gene: 11. The CDR3, as DNA: TGTGCCAGCAGTGCGACCGGGACAGGGACTCTGCAGTTCTTC. It codes for CASSATGTGTLQFF.